This T cell receptor beta chain was retrieved from a study of spatial heterogeneity in lung cancer. About the study: Detected sequences consistently included more beta-chain ones than alpha-chain ones.

Time point of the sample: sample taken at primary tumor resection. Germline V CDR1 and CDR2: PRHDT, FYEKMQ (reference sequence). The CDR3 runs 14 residues. Trimming pared 4 bases from V and 1 base from J, leaving 10 bases between. TCRdb recomputed calls from the 5' RACE reads with MiXCR, one row per CDR3 protein. The sample shows 20,000 to 25,000 distinct CDR3 sequences, about 4.5% of them seen only once. The source was PBMCs, collected at surgery. The TCR was taken from a male donor with early-stage non-small cell lung cancer. This chain connects TRBV13 to TRBJ1-1; the D gene is possibly TRBD1 (5 bases). The CDR3 DNA reads as TGTGCCAGCAGCTCGCAAACAGGGAACACTGAAGCTTTCTTT. It yields the protein CASSSQTGNTEAFF.